A selection of T cell receptor beta chains follows, all from one sample in a study of cytomegalovirus exposure and HLA in healthy donors. TCRdb's table, derived via immunoSEQ multiplex PCR, lists solely in-frame clones and lacks some. The sample has approximately 180,000 clones; about three quarters are singletons. The material sequenced was PBMCs. These receptors were obtained from a woman aged 60-75 years in good health and CMV-seropositive. Each CDR3 is given with its conserved first and last residue. Fields, in order: J gene, clone size, V gene, D gene, CDR3 DNA, CDR3 protein. A D gene is named only where the DNA matches it firmly. Clone size is not always given. Where it is, it says once, few, many or a class for expanded clones.

TRBJ2-7 | NA | TRBV11-2 | NA | TGTGCCAGCAGGGGACTCAGCTCCTACGAGCAGTACTTC | CASRGLSSYEQYF
TRBJ1-6 | NA | TRBV11-2 | TRBD1 | TGTGCCAGCAGCTTACCAGGGGGCTATTCACCCCTCCACTTT | CASSLPGGYSPLHF
TRBJ2-3 | once | TRBV7-9 | TRBD2 | TGTGCCAGCGGTAAGCGGGGCTTCACAGATACGCAGTATTTT | CASGKRGFTDTQYF
TRBJ1-2 | NA | TRBV5-8 | TRBD1 | TGTGCCAGCAGCACATTCACAGGGGACTATGGCTACACCTTC | CASSTFTGDYGYTF
TRBJ1-5 | NA | TRBV6-1 | TRBD1 | TGTGCCAGCAGTGAGAACAGGGGTAGTAATCAGCCCCAGCATTTT | CASSENRGSNQPQHF
TRBJ2-7 | NA | TRBV7-9 | NA | TGTGCCAGTTCCCTTGGGGCCCCCTCCTACGAGCAGTACTTC | CASSLGAPSYEQYF
TRBJ2-2 | NA | TRBV28 | TRBD1 | TGTGCCAGCATAGACATCTGGGGACAGCTCACCGGGGAGCTGTTTTTT | CASIDIWGQLTGELFF
TRBJ2-5 | NA | TRBV9 | TRBD2 | TGTGCCAGCAGCGCCGGGTTAGCGGGGGGCCCCGGCCAGACCCAGTACTTC | CASSAGLAGGPGQTQYF
TRBJ2-6 | NA | TRBV5-1 | NA | TGCGCCAGCAGCTTGACCGACTTAGGTTTTGGGGCCAACGGCCTGACTTTC | CASSLTDLGFGANGLTF
TRBJ2-7 | NA | TRBV21-1 | NA | TGTGCCAGCAGCAAACTAACCCGGGACTACGAGCAGTACTTC | CASSKLTRDYEQYF
TRBJ1-1 | NA | TRBV6-1 | NA | TGTGCCAGCAGCAAAACACAGGGTAGGGACACTGAAGCTTTCTTT | CASSKTQGRDTEAFF
TRBJ1-2 | NA | TRBV6-5 | NA | TGTGCCAGCAGTTTAAACCTAGAGCGAAACTATGGCTACACCTTC | CASSLNLERNYGYTF
TRBJ2-5 | NA | TRBV28 | NA | TGTGCCAGCAGTTCAGGGCAGGCCCAAGAGACCCAGTACTTC | CASSSGQAQETQYF
TRBJ2-3 | NA | TRBV7-9 | TRBD2 | TGTGCCAGCAGCTTAATGGTTCTAGCGGATACAGATACGCAGTATTTT | CASSLMVLADTDTQYF
TRBJ1-2 | NA | TRBV6-1 | TRBD1 | TGTGCCAGCAGTGAAGCTTCGACAGGGGGGAACTATGGCTACACCTTC | CASSEASTGGNYGYTF
TRBJ1-3 | few | TRBV4-2 | TRBD1 | TGTGCCAGCAGCTACGGGACAGGGGGCACTGGAAACACCATATATTTT | CASSYGTGGTGNTIYF
TRBJ2-1 | NA | TRBV19 | TRBD1 | TGTGCCAGTAGTATAACAGGGGGGCGAAGTCCCGTATCCTACAATGAGCAGTTCTTC | CASSITGGRSPVSYNEQFF
TRBJ2-6 | NA | TRBV5-1 | NA | TGCGCCAGCAGCTTGGTTCCATCGAGCTCTGGGGCCAACGGCCTGACTTTC | CASSLVPSSSGANGLTF
TRBJ2-5 | NA | TRBV2 | TRBD2 | TGTGCCAGCAGTCGCACTAGCGTACTACAAGAGACCCAGTACTTC | CASSRTSVLQETQYF
TRBJ1-1 | NA | TRBV4-2 | TRBD1 | TGTGCCAGCAGCCAAGACAGGGGGTTGAACACTGAAGCTTTCTTT | CASSQDRGLNTEAFF
TRBJ2-1 | NA | TRBV2 | NA | TGTGCCAGCAGTGAAGCCAAGGCAGGGAAGAATGAGCAGTTCTTC | CASSEAKAGKNEQFF
TRBJ2-5 | NA | TRBV29-1 | NA | TGCAGCGTTGAGATCAGGGTCCAAGAGACCCAGTACTTC | CSVEIRVQETQYF
TRBJ2-3 | NA | TRBV27 | TRBD2 | TGTGCCAGCAGTTTAAGCGGGAGAGCCACAGATACGCAGTATTTT | CASSLSGRATDTQYF
TRBJ1-3 | NA | TRBV9 | NA | TGTGCCAGCAATTCGATGGGCGCAGGAAACACCATATATTTT | CASNSMGAGNTIYF
TRBJ2-4 | NA | TRBV6-1 | NA | TGTGCCAGCAGTGAAGCTGGGGGGAACAAAAACAGTCAGTACTTC | CASSEAGGNKNSQYF
TRBJ2-3 | NA | TRBV5-4 | TRBD2 | TGTGCCAGCAGCTTCCCGGTGGGCGGGGGAGGCCCAGATACGCAGTATTTT | CASSFPVGGGGPDTQYF
TRBJ2-5 | NA | TRBV7-9 | NA | TGTGCCAGCAGCCTGTGGGGGGAGCAGACCCAGTACTTC | CASSLWGEQTQYF
TRBJ1-1 | NA | TRBV7-3 | NA | TGTGCCAGCGGCTTAACGCTGAATACAGGGACTGAAGCTTTCTTT | CASGLTLNTGTEAFF
TRBJ1-2 | NA | TRBV30 | TRBD1 | TGTGCCTGGAGTGCGGACAGGGCGAGTGGCTACACCTTC | CAWSADRASGYTF
TRBJ2-7 | NA | TRBV28 | NA | TGTGCCAGCACCCGGACAGACCAGTACTACGAGCAGTACTTC | CASTRTDQYYEQYF
TRBJ2-1 | NA | TRBV7-3 | NA | TGTGCCAGCAGCCCCGGCGGTAGCTCCTACAATGAGCAGTTCTTC | CASSPGGSSYNEQFF
TRBJ2-6 | NA | TRBV19 | TRBD1 | TGTGCCAGTAGACAGGGGGTGGCGGGTAGCCTTCAAAGCTCTGGGGCCAACGTCCTGACTTTC | CASRQGVAGSLQSSGANVLTF
TRBJ2-5 | NA | TRBV11-2 | NA | TGTGCCAGCAGCTTACAGGGTACCCTTAGGGAGACCCAGTACTTC | CASSLQGTLRETQYF
TRBJ2-7 | NA | TRBV6-5 | NA | TGTGCCAGCAGTTACAGCGGTAATCCCTACGAGCAGTACTTC | CASSYSGNPYEQYF
TRBJ2-1 | NA | TRBV6-1 | TRBD1 | TGTGCCAGCACACCAGGGGGCGGGCAGTTCTTC | CASTPGGGQFF
TRBJ1-2 | few | TRBV28 | TRBD1 | TGTGCCAGCAGTTTACGGACCGGGACAGGGGACTATGGCTACACCTTC | CASSLRTGTGDYGYTF
TRBJ1-4 | once | TRBV4-3 | NA | TGCGCCAGCAGCCAATGGACGGACAGTTTTGAAAAACTGTTTTTT | CASSQWTDSFEKLFF
TRBJ2-7 | NA | TRBV4-1 | TRBD2 | TGCGCCAGCAGCCAAGTAGCGGGGACCTACGAGCAGTACTTC | CASSQVAGTYEQYF
TRBJ1-2 | NA | TRBV28 | TRBD1 | TGTGCCAGCACCCGGAATCAGGGGGCAGGTGGCTACACCTTC | CASTRNQGAGGYTF
TRBJ2-1 | NA | TRBV18 | NA | TGTGCCAGCTCACACAACTCTCTACAGGGAAACAACAATGAGCAGTTCTTC | CASSHNSLQGNNNEQFF
TRBJ1-3 | NA | TRBV19 | TRBD1 | TGTGCCAGTACCACCGGGACAGGCTCTGGAAACACCATATATTTT | CASTTGTGSGNTIYF
TRBJ2-7 | NA | TRBV5-5 | NA | TGTGCCAGCAGCTTGGGCCAGGGCATATTCCCTGTTTACGAGCAGTACTTC | CASSLGQGIFPVYEQYF